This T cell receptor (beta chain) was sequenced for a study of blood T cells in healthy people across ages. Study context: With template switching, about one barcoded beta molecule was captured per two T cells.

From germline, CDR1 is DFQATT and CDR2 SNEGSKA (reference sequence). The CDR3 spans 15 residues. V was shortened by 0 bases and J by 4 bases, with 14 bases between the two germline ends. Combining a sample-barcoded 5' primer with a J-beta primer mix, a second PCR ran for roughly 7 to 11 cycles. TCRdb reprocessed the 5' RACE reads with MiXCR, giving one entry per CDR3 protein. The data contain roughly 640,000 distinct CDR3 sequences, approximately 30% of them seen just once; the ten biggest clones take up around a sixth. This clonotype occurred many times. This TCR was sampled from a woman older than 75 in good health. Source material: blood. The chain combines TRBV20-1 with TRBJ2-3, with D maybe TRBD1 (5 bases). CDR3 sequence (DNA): TGCAGTGCTAGAGATACACGCGGCAGGGCAGATACGCAGTATTTT. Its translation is CSARDTRGRADTQYF.